The source of this T cell receptor (beta chain) is a study of blood T cell repertoires in COVID-19 (dated by TCRdb to 2018 to 2021). About the investigation overall: Collaborator samples came from the United States, Italy and Spain and covered acute and convalescent phases of COVID-19. The prospective study material was composed of cDNA or gDNA derived from T cells, B-cell-depleted T cells, or PBMCs. The repertoires were released in a freely available public database meant as a resource for research on the immune response to SARS-CoV-2. Subjects who had been exposed to COVID-19, were actively infected with it, or had recovered from it provided the deeply sampled blood TCRbeta repertoires that made up the dataset. A de-identified subject ID, COVID-19 status, age in years and sex were almost always included in the sample metadata. Where HLA class I and class II types were available, the types were taken from metadata supplied by the sample provider, not from assay-based typing. Samples came from the ongoing ImmuneRACE study (first 160 participants) plus 1,254 subjects from 6 global collaborators. The paper's findings and limits, for the study overall: The quantity of clinical and demographic metadata differed by source and by participant and was supplied without curation.

This clone has just a few counts. Its target antigen remains unknown. Base qualities are not recorded, but no much larger clone differs from it by a single base. CDR1 and CDR2, looked up from the germline V gene, are SGHVS and FNYEAQ. Trimming leaves V shorter by 5 bases and J shorter by 1 base, with the junction holding 14 bases beyond the gene matches. Measured from the cysteine to the phenylalanine, the CDR3 is 20 residues long. The retained sequence is limited to the CDR3, 60 bases, with the frame set at the first base. TCRbeta CDR3 regions were amplified from genomic DNA using the immunoSEQ Assay, a bias-controlled multiplex PCR. Per the source publication's procedure: The number of nucleated cells in each sample was estimated from the amplification of reference gene primers within the assay. To quantify the absolute abundance of each unique TCRbeta CDR3 rearrangement, sequence reads were collapsed and filtered. Productive Simpson clonality was computed per sample as the square root of Simpson's diversity index over productive rearrangements. TCRdb provides this immuneACCESS table in a form limited to in-frame rearrangements. Some clones are lacking; in checked studies, under half of them reflect an unresolved V gene, and why the rest are absent is not known. The V and J calls and the clone size are those of that table, but D and trimming were determined from the DNA. This sample comprises fewer than 200,000 clones, roughly 79% of them detected only once. The ten most abundant clones make up 26% of the sample.

Collaborating institutions collected whole blood in K2EDTA tubes following their own protocols. For TCRbeta analysis, collaborators shipped samples in one of three forms: frozen whole blood, isolated PBMCs, or DNA extracted from either of those sample types. The clonotype comes from a woman aged 65 to 85 with acute or convalescent COVID-19. What was sequenced was peripheral blood. The V and J genes are TRBV7-6 and TRBJ2-6; 10 bases in the junction line up with TRBD2. The CDR3 corresponds to CASSKVPWASGRSGANVLTF. The nucleotide sequence reads TGTGCCAGCAGCAAAGTACCCTGGGCTAGCGGGAGATCTGGGGCCAACGTCCTGACTTTC.